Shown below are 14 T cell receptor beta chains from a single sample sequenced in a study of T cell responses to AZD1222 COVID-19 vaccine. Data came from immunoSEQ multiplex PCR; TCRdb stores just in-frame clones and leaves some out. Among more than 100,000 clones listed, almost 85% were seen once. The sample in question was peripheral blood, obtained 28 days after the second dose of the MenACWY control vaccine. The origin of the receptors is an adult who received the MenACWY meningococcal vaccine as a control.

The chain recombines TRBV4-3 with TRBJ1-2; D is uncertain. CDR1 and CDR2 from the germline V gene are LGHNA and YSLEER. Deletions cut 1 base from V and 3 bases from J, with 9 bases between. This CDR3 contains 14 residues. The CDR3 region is CASSQADGDYGYTF. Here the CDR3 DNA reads TGCGCCAGCAGCCAAGCGGACGGCGACTATGGCTACACCTTC.

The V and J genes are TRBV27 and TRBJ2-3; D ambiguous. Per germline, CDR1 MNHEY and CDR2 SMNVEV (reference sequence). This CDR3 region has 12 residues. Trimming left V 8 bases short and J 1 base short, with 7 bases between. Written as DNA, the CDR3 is TGTGCCAGCGCCAGCGGCACAGATACGCAGTATTTT. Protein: CASASGTDTQYF.

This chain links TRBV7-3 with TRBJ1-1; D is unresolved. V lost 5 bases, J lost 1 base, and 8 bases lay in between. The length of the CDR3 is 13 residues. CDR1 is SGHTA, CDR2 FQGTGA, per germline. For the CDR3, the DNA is TGTGCCAGCAGCGTGGACGGGAACACTGAAGCTTTCTTT. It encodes CASSVDGNTEAFF.

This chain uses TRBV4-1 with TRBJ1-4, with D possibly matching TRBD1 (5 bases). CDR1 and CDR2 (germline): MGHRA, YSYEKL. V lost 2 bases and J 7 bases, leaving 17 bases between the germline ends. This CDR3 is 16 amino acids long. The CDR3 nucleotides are TGCGCCAGCAGCCAAAGGCCGCCGGGGCTTGGTGAAAAACTGTTTTTT. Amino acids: CASSQRPPGLGEKLFF.

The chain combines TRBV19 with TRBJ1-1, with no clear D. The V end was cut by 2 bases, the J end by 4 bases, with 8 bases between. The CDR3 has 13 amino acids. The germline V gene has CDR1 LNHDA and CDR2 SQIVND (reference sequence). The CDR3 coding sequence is TGTGCCAGTAGTATACTCTCGGGCACTGAAGCTTTCTTT. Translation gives CASSILSGTEAFF.

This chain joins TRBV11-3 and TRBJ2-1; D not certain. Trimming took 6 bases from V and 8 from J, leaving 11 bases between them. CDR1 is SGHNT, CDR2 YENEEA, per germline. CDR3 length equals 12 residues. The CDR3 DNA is TGTGCCAGCAGTATACTAAGGGATGAGCAGTTCTTC. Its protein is CASSILRDEQFF. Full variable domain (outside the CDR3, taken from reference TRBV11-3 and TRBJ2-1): EAGVVQSPRYKIIEKKQPVAFWCNPISGHNTLYWYLQNLGQGPELLIRYENEEAVDDSQLPKDRFSAERLKGVDSTLKIQPAELGDSAVYLCASSILRDEQFFGPGTRLTVL.

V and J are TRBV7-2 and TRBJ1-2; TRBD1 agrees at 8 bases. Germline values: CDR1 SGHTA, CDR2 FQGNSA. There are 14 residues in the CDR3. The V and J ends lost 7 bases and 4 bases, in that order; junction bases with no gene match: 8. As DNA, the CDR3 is TGTGCCAGCAACAAGGGACAGGAGACCTATGGCTACACCTTC. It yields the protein CASNKGQETYGYTF.

CDR3: CASSYGQETQYF. CDR3 nucleotide sequence: TGTGCCAGCAGTTACGGCCAAGAGACCCAGTACTTC. The chain employs TRBV6-2 or TRBV6-3 and TRBJ2-5; D remains unclear. The germline CDR1 and CDR2 sequences are MNHEY and SVGEGT. V lost 2 bases and J 1 base, leaving 2 bases between the germline ends. The CDR3 totals 12 residues.

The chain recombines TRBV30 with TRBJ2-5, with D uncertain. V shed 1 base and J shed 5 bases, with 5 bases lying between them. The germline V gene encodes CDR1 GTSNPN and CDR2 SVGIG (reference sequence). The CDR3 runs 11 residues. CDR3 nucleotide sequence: TGTGCCTGGAGTGACGGGGAGACCCAGTACTTC. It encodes CAWSDGETQYF. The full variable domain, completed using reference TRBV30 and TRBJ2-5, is SQTIHQWPATLVQPVGSPLSLECTVEGTSNPNLYWYRQAAGRGLQLLFYSVGIGQISSEVPQNLSASRPQDRQFILSSKKLLLSDSGFYLCAWSDGETQYFGPGTRLLVL.

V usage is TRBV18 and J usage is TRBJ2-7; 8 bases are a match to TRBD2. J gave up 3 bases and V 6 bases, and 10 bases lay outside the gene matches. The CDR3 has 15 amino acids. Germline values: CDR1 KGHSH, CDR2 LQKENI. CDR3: CASSLTGGGDYEQYF. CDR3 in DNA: TGTGCCAGCTCCCTTACGGGAGGGGGAGACTACGAGCAGTACTTC.

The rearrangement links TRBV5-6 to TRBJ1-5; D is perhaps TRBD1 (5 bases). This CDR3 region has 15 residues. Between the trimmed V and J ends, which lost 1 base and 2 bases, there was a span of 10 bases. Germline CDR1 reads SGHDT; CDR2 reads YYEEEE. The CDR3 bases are TGTGCCAGCAGCTTGCGAGGGGTAGGCAATCAGCCCCAGCATTTT. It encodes CASSLRGVGNQPQHF.

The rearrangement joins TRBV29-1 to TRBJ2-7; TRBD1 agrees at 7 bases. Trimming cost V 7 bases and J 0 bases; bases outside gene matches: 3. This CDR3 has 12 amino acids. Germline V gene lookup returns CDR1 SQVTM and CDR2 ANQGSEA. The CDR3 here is CSGRDSSYEQYF. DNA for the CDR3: TGCAGCGGCCGGGACAGCTCCTACGAGCAGTACTTC.

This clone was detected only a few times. CDR3 sequence reads: CASSVKYLRVFF. The CDR3 DNA sequence: TGTGCCAGCAGTGTTAAGTACCTTAGGGTGTTTTTT. This rearrangement joins TRBV6-4 to TRBJ1-4; D is unclear. Looked up from germline, CDR1 is MRHNA and CDR2 is SNTAGT. V lost 4 bases and J 15 bases, leaving 15 bases between the germline ends. This CDR3 region has 12 residues.

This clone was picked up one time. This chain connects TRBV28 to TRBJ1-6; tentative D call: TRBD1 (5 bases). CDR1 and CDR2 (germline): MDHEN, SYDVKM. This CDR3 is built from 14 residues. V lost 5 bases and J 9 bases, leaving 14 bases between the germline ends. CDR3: CASSPGAQASPLHF. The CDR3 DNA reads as TGTGCCAGCAGTCCCGGGGCGCAGGCTTCACCCCTCCACTTT.